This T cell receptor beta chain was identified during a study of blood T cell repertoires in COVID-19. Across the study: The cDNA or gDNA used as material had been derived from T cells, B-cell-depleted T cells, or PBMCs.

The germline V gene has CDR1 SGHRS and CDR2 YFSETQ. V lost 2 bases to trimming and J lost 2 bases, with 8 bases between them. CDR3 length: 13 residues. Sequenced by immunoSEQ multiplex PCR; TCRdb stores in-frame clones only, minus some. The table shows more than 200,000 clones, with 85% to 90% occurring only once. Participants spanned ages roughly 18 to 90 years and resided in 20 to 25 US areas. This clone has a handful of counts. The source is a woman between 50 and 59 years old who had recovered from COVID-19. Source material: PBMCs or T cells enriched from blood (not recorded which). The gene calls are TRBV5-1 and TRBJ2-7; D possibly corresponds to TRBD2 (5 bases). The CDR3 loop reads CASSLEGTYEQYF. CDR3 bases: TGCGCCAGCAGCTTAGAGGGAACCTACGAGCAGTACTTC.